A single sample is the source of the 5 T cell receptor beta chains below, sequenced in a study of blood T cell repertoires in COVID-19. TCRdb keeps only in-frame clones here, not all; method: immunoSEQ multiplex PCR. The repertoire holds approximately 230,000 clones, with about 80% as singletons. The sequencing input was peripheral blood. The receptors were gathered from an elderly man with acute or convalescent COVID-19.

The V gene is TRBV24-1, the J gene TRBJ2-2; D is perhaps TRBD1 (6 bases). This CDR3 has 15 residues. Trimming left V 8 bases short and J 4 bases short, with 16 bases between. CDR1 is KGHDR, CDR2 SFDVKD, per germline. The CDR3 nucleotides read TGTGCCACCACATCCGGGACACCTATCACCGGGGAGCTGTTTTTT. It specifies CATTSGTPITGELFF.

CDR3 bases: TGTGCCAGCTTGGCTGGGGGCCACTATGGCTACACCTTC. This gives the protein CASLAGGHYGYTF. This chain connects TRBV6-5 to TRBJ1-2; maybe TRBD1 (6 bases). Germline V CDR1 and CDR2: MNHEY, SVGAGI. V gave up 8 bases and J gave up 3 bases, with 13 bases separating them. This CDR3 contains 13 residues.

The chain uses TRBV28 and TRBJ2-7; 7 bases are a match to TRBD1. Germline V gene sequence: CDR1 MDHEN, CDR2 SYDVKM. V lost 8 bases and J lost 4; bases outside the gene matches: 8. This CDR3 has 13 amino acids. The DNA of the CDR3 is TGTGCCAGCTGCCGGACAGGACGGTACGAGCAGTACTTC. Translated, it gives CASCRTGRYEQYF. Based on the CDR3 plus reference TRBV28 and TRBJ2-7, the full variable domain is DVKVTQSSRYLVKRTGEKVFLECVQDMDHENMFWYRQDPGLGLRLIYFSYDVKMKEKGDIPEGYSVSREKKERFSLILESASTNQTSMYLCASCRTGRYEQYFGPGTRLTVT.

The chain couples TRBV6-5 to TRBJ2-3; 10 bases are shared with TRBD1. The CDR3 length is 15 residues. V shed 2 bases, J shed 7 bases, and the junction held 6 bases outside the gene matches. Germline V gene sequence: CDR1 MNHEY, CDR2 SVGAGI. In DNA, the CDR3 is TGTGCCAGCAGTTACCGACAGGGGGCGCCGAATACGCAGTATTTT. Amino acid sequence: CASSYRQGAPNTQYF.

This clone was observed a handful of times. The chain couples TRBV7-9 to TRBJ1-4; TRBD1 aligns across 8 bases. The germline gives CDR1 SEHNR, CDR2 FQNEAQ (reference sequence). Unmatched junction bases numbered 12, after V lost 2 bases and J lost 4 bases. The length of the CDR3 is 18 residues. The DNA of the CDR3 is TGTGCCAGCAGCTTATATGGGAAAAGACAGGGGCATAATGAAAAACTGTTTTTT. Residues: CASSLYGKRQGHNEKLFF. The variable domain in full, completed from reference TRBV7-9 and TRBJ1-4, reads DTGVSQNPRHKITKRGQNVTFRCDPISEHNRLYWYRQTLGQGPEFLTYFQNEAQLEKSRLLSDRFSAERPKGSFSTLEIQRTEQGDSAMYLCASSLYGKRQGHNEKLFFGSGTQLSVL.